This T cell receptor (beta chain) was documented in a study of cytomegalovirus exposure and HLA in healthy donors. Background on the study: From some 180 million T cells, an earlier analysis saw roughly 100 million unique TCR beta sequences. Study-level points and caveats: Among immune exposure information, only CMV serostatus was available.

The CDR3 covers 12 residues. Germline V gives CDR1 MNHNS, CDR2 SASEGT. Trimming stripped 6 bases from V and 4 bases from J, with 10 bases between. Participants comprised healthy donors of bone marrow. Points on this clone: Antigen specificity is unknown.

Primers included in the PCR were 60 Vbeta and 13 Jbeta primers. The repertoire was sequenced with immunoSEQ multiplex PCR; TCRdb's copy has only in-frame clones and lacks some. The sample holds about 170,000 clones, about 85% seen once. Sequencing was done on a sample of PBMCs. The clonotype was recovered from a boy aged 2 to 9 in good health and CMV-seronegative. The V and J genes are TRBV6-1 and TRBJ2-7, with D possibly TRBD1 on 5 matching bases. For the CDR3, the DNA is TGTGCCAGCAGGACCCAGGGTTACGAGCAGTACTTC. Translating it yields CASRTQGYEQYF.